One and the same sample provided the 17 T cell receptor beta chains below, sequenced in a study of identical twins. TCRdb processed the 5' RACE reads anew with MiXCR; each CDR3 protein has one entry. The table has about 200,000 distinct CDR3 sequences, over 5.5% seen once. This same sample was also taken into another study, of T cells expressing NK-cell markers.

Sequenced: CD8+ T cells sorted from blood. The source is a woman under 30 in good health.

This clonotype was observed a few times. V usage is TRBV7-9 and J usage is TRBJ2-3; weak D call: TRBD2 (5 bases). The CDR3 extends over 14 amino acids. The germline CDR1 and CDR2 sequences are SEHNR and FQNEAQ (reference sequence). V lost 8 bases to trimming and J lost 7 bases, with 19 bases between them. CDR3 protein: CASVQESGFHTQYF. The DNA for the CDR3 is TGTGCCAGCGTTCAGGAGAGCGGCTTCCATACGCAGTATTTT.

V gene TRBV12-3 or TRBV12-4 combines with J gene TRBJ2-5; D is perhaps TRBD1 (6 bases). The V end was cut by 5 bases, the J end by 4 bases, with 14 bases between. This CDR3 has 14 residues. CDR3 in amino acids: CASSTGQPAETQYF. In DNA form, the CDR3 reads TGTGCCAGCAGTACCGGACAGCCGGCAGAGACCCAGTACTTC.

The genes are TRBV5-6 and TRBJ2-7; 7 bases map to TRBD2. Unmatched junction bases numbered 5, after V lost 4 bases and J lost 1 base. The germline CDR1 and CDR2 sequences are SGHDT and YYEEEE. This CDR3 spans 14 amino acids. The CDR3 sequence: CASSTPGGSYEQYF. The CDR3 DNA follows: TGTGCCAGCAGCACACCGGGGGGTTCCTACGAGCAGTACTTC.

The chain couples TRBV5-1 to TRBJ2-7, with TRBD2 matching over 8 bases. J gave up 1 base and V 3 bases, and 3 bases lay outside the gene matches. CDR1 is SGHRS and CDR2 is YFSETQ in the germline V gene. The CDR3 consists of 14 residues. This chain's CDR3 is CASSYTSGSYEQYF. CDR3 nucleotide sequence: TGCGCCAGCAGCTACACTAGCGGATCCTACGAGCAGTACTTC.

This clonotype was seen only a few times. CDR3 nucleotides: TGTGCCAGCACAACTCGATGGACCGGGGAGGAAGAGACCCAGTACTTC. Encoded protein: CASTTRWTGEEETQYF. The chain is built from TRBV3-1 and TRBJ2-5; D is perhaps TRBD2 (6 bases). Germline assignment: CDR1 LGHDT and CDR2 YNNKEL (reference sequence). The V end was cut by 7 bases, the J end by 3 bases, with 21 bases between. This CDR3 spans 16 amino acids.

This clonotype showed up just a few times. V usage is TRBV27 and J usage is TRBJ2-1; the match to TRBD2 covers 10 bases. Trimming removed 4 bases from V and 7 bases from J; junction bases left unmatched: 4. CDR1 and CDR2 from the germline V gene are MNHEY and SMNVEV (reference sequence). The CDR3 is 14 amino acids. The CDR3 loop reads CASSSASGRNEQFF. The CDR3 DNA reads as TGTGCCAGCAGTTCAGCTAGCGGGAGAAATGAGCAGTTCTTC.

This clonotype was picked up a small number of times. The J gene is TRBJ2-5, the V gene TRBV12-3 or TRBV12-4; 8 nucleotides match TRBD1. V was clipped by 5 bases and J by 2 bases; unmatched bases: 4. This CDR3 comprises 14 residues. The DNA of the CDR3 is TGTGCCAGCAGTAGAACAGGGGGTCAAGAGACCCAGTACTTC. Its protein is CASSRTGGQETQYF.

The table lists this clonotype with many counts. This chain joins TRBV4-3 and TRBJ2-7, with 8 bases matching TRBD1. J lost 6 bases, V lost 1 base, and 5 bases had no gene match. CDR1 is LGHNA, CDR2 YSLEER, per germline. The CDR3 extends over 14 amino acids. CDR3 coding DNA: TGCGCCAGCAGCCAAGGGCAGGGGGCGGCCGAGCAGTACTTC. Amino acids: CASSQGQGAAEQYF.

In this sample, this clonotype turned up a few times. The V call is TRBV2, the J call TRBJ1-3; no clear D gene. V gave up 6 bases and J gave up 4 bases, with 16 bases separating them. The CDR3 runs 15 residues. The germline V gene has CDR1 SNHLY and CDR2 FYNNEI. For the CDR3, the DNA is TGTGCCAGCAGGAGTGGGGTCCTTCTGGGAAACACCATATATTTT. Protein sequence: CASRSGVLLGNTIYF.

This clonotype was seen at least ten times. This chain uses TRBV4-1 with TRBJ2-1; TRBD1 agrees at 9 bases. The junction had 7 bases not matched to a gene; V was cut back by 1 base and J by 6 bases. The CDR3 sequence is 16 residues long. Germline V CDR1 and CDR2: MGHRA, YSYEKL. As DNA, the CDR3 is TGCGCCAGCAGCCAAGGACGGGGGACAGGGCGCAATGAGCAGTTCTTC. Translation: CASSQGRGTGRNEQFF.

The V gene is TRBV11-2, the J gene TRBJ2-1, with 9 bases identical to TRBD2. This CDR3 has 16 residues. Trimming took 0 bases from V and 7 from J; bases not matched to a gene: 7. Per germline, CDR1 SGHAT and CDR2 FQNNGV. In DNA form, the CDR3 reads TGTGCCAGCAGCTTAGAGTGGGGCGGGAGGGTAAATGAGCAGTTCTTC. It specifies CASSLEWGGRVNEQFF. Full variable domain (remainder filled in from reference TRBV11-2 and TRBJ2-1): EAGVAQSPRYKIIEKRQSVAFWCNPISGHATLYWYQQILGQGPKLLIQFQNNGVVDDSQLPKDRFSAERLKGVDSTLKIQPAKLEDSAVYLCASSLEWGGRVNEQFFGPGTRLTVL.

This clonotype was counted ten times or more. The chain combines TRBV27 with TRBJ2-7; a possible D gene is TRBD2 (5 bases). Per germline, CDR1 MNHEY and CDR2 SMNVEV (reference sequence). V was cut by 3 bases and J by 5 bases, with 11 bases left in between. The CDR3 extends over 13 amino acids. The CDR3 region has the DNA TGTGCCAGCAGTTTCTTGGCTAGCAACGAGCAGTACTTC. Protein: CASSFLASNEQYF.

The J gene is TRBJ2-3, the V gene TRBV5-1; no clear D gene. Trimming left V 0 bases short and J 0 bases short, with 8 bases between. The CDR3 extends over 15 amino acids. Germline values: CDR1 SGHRS, CDR2 YFSETQ. The CDR3 protein is CASSLGTTSTDTQYF. The CDR3, as DNA: TGCGCCAGCAGCTTGGGGACCACAAGCACAGATACGCAGTATTTT.

This chain joins TRBV9 and TRBJ1-1; a weak D match, TRBD1 (6 bases). Germline CDR1 is SGDLS and CDR2 is YYNGEE. V lost 7 bases and J 4 bases, leaving 20 bases between the germline ends. This CDR3 has 15 amino acids. The CDR3 DNA reads TGTGCCAGCGGGCCAGGGGTTTTGGCGGGCACTGAAGCTTTCTTT. Translated, it gives CASGPGVLAGTEAFF.

This clonotype was observed many times. The chain couples TRBV7-8 to TRBJ1-1; tentatively, D is TRBD1 (5 bases). The CDR3 loop spans 15 amino acids. Trimming removed 3 bases at V and 4 bases at J, with 15 bases between. CDR1 is SGHVS and CDR2 is FQNEAQ in the germline V gene. This chain's CDR3 is CASSFVGTAVTEAFF. The CDR3 region has the DNA TGTGCCAGCAGCTTCGTAGGGACCGCAGTCACTGAAGCTTTCTTT.

This clonotype turned up a few times. This chain links TRBV27 with TRBJ2-7, with TRBD2 identical over 13 bases. This CDR3 region has 16 residues. The trim removed 4 bases at V and 2 bases at J, leaving 5 bases unmatched. The germline V gene encodes CDR1 MNHEY and CDR2 SMNVEV (reference sequence). The CDR3 here is CASSYGTSGTTYEQYF. CDR3 DNA: TGTGCCAGCAGTTACGGGACTAGCGGGACAACCTACGAGCAGTACTTC.

The gene calls are TRBV5-1 and TRBJ2-7, with TRBD1 identical over 12 bases. The CDR3 contains 19 residues. V shed 1 base and J 0 bases; nucleotides not matched to a gene: 11. Germline CDR1 reads SGHRS; CDR2 reads YFSETQ. DNA of the CDR3: TGCGCCAGCAGCTTGAACGCGTATCGGGACAGGGGGCCCTCCTACGAGCAGTACTTC. It translates to CASSLNAYRDRGPSYEQYF.